Listed below are T cell receptor beta chains from one sample, sequenced in a study of T cell clonotyping in hematopoietic cell transplantation. Clones were read by immunoSEQ multiplex PCR, and TCRdb kept only the in-frame ones, dropping some. The sample includes 15,000 to 25,000 clones, roughly 80% of them seen just once. Sequences were obtained from peripheral blood mononuclear cells. These receptors all stem from a man between 60 and 75 years old in good health. Some clones in this sample may be carry-over from other donors' samples. The CDR3 runs from the conserved cysteine through the conserved F or W. Each record gives: clone size, V gene, J gene, D gene, CDR3 DNA, CDR3 protein. D genes are given only for firm matches. Size is omitted from some rows. Given values are once, few, many or a class for expanded clones.

once,TRBV7-2,TRBJ2-7,TRBD1,TGTGCCAGCAGCGCAGCCGGGACAGCGACCAACTACGAGCAGTACTTC,CASSAAGTATNYEQYF
-,TRBV4-3,TRBJ2-2,-,TGCGCCAGCAGCCAAGATGGATTCCGGGAGCTGTTTTTT,CASSQDGFRELFF
-,TRBV28,TRBJ2-7,TRBD1,TGTGCCAGCAGGGGTGGCCAGGGGGTATACGAGCAGTACTTC,CASRGGQGVYEQYF
-,TRBV5-4,TRBJ2-7,-,TGTGCCAGCAGCGCCCTCGGACCGCTATCTACGAAGCAGTACTTC,CASSALGPLSTKQYF
few,TRBV18,TRBJ1-2,TRBD1,TGTGCCAGCTCAAGGGAGACAGGGGATGGCTACACCTTC,CASSRETGDGYTF
-,TRBV10-3,TRBJ2-7,TRBD1,TGTGCCATCAGTGAGTCCCCGTTCTTGGGACAGGGGAGCGAGCAGTACTTC,CAISESPFLGQGSEQYF
-,TRBV29-1,TRBJ1-2,TRBD1,TGCAGCGTTGAAGAAATGGACAGGGGGCGTTATGGCTACACCTTC,CSVEEMDRGRYGYTF
-,TRBV5-6,TRBJ2-3,TRBD1,TGTGCCAGCAGCTTGAAGACAGGGGGATCAGATACGCAGTATTTT,CASSLKTGGSDTQYF
-,TRBV4-2,TRBJ2-7,-,TGTGCCAGCAGCCAAGGTGAGGGCATCCAGAACTACGAGCAGTACTTC,CASSQGEGIQNYEQYF
-,TRBV19,TRBJ1-4,-,TGTGCCAGTAGTATAGAACAGGGAGGGGCTAATGAAAAACTGTTTTTT,CASSIEQGGANEKLFF
-,TRBV5-1,TRBJ1-1,-,TGCGCCAGCAGGAGAGAGCGGGGGATAGCTGAAGCTTTCTTT,CASRRERGIAEAFF
once,TRBV30,TRBJ1-1,-,TGTGCCTGGAGTGTAGGCAGCCTGAACACTGAAGCTTTCTTT,CAWSVGSLNTEAFF
-,TRBV6-5,TRBJ1-2,TRBD1,TGTGCCAGCACCCCAGGGGACAGGGGTGATGGCTACACCTTC,CASTPGDRGDGYTF
few,TRBV2,TRBJ2-2,-,TGTGCCAGCAGTGGACAGTCCGTCGGGGAGCTGTTTTTT,CASSGQSVGELFF
once,TRBV4-1,TRBJ1-4,-,TGCGCCAGCAGCCCTCCTCTGGGACCGGGACCTAATGAAAAACTGTTTTTT,CASSPPLGPGPNEKLFF
-,TRBV9,TRBJ1-5,-,TGTGCCAGCAGCGTAGAGAAGGATGGGGGATTGCCTCAGCATTTT,CASSVEKDGGLPQHF
-,TRBV11-3,TRBJ2-1,TRBD1,TGTGCCAGCAGCCCCTCCCGGCAGGGGGCAAACAATGAGCAGTTCTTC,CASSPSRQGANNEQFF
-,TRBV6-5,TRBJ1-2,-,TGTGCCAGCAAGTTCGAACAGAACTATGGCTACACCTTC,CASKFEQNYGYTF
-,TRBV11-2,TRBJ1-5,-,TGTGCCAGCAGCTTAGAGGGGCGGCCCAATCAGCCCCAGCATTTT,CASSLEGRPNQPQHF
few,TRBV7-7,TRBJ2-5,-,TGTGCTAGCAGCGCCAACGGGAGGACCCAGTACTTC,CASSANGRTQYF
-,TRBV28,TRBJ2-7,-,TGTGCCAGCAGTTCTTACTACGAGCAGTACTTC,CASSSYYEQYF
-,TRBV23-1,TRBJ2-6,TRBD1,TGCGCCAGCAGTAATCCGGGACAGGGTGCCTTTGGGGCCAACGTCCTGACTTTC,CASSNPGQGAFGANVLTF
once,TRBV7-2,TRBJ2-1,TRBD2,TGTGCCAGCAGCCACGGGAGGTACGATGAGCAGTTCTTC,CASSHGRYDEQFF
-,TRBV29-1,TRBJ1-3,-,TGCAGCGTTTTAGCGGGGGTCGGAGACACCATATATTTT,CSVLAGVGDTIYF
-,TRBV30,TRBJ1-2,-,TGTGCCTGGGTCCCGGGTAGGGCCGTAATCGGATTGATGGGCTACACCTTC,CAWVPGRAVIGLMGYTF
-,TRBV14,TRBJ2-1,-,TGTGCCAGCAGCCAGTTCATAAATGAGCAGTTCTTC,CASSQFINEQFF
-,TRBV27,TRBJ1-1,-,TGTGCCAGCAGTGTGGGGGGTTACACTGAAGCTTTCTTT,CASSVGGYTEAFF
-,TRBV6-5,TRBJ1-6,-,TGTGCCAGCTCCCCCAGCTCCTATAATTCACCCCTCCACTTT,CASSPSSYNSPLHF
-,TRBV30,TRBJ2-5,TRBD1,TGTGCCTGGAATAGGCAGGGGGCGTGGGAGACCCAGTACTTC,CAWNRQGAWETQYF
once,TRBV6-5,TRBJ1-6,TRBD1,TGTGCCAGCAGTTTGGACAGGGGTTATAATTCACCCCTCCACTTT,CASSLDRGYNSPLHF
-,TRBV19,TRBJ1-1,-,TGTGCCAGTAGTGTCGGGTTCGCTGAAGCTTTCTTT,CASSVGFAEAFF
-,TRBV5-1,TRBJ2-7,-,TGCGCCAGCAGCTTGGCCGTAGGAACCGCCGGCTCCTACGAGCAGTACTTC,CASSLAVGTAGSYEQYF
-,TRBV11-3,TRBJ2-5,-,TGTGCCACCGCCCCCGGACAGAGGGAGACCCAGTACTTC,CATAPGQRETQYF
few,TRBV6-5,TRBJ2-2,-,TGTGCCAGCTTTGGACGGCTGAACACCGGGGAGCTGTTTTTT,CASFGRLNTGELFF
-,TRBV4-2,TRBJ2-3,TRBD2,TGTGCCAGCAGCCACATACTAGCGCGAAGCACAGATACGCAGTATTTT,CASSHILARSTDTQYF
-,TRBV2,TRBJ1-4,TRBD1,TGTGCCAGCAGTGTCTACAGGGGAGGGATGGAAAAACTGTTTTTT,CASSVYRGGMEKLFF
-,TRBV18,TRBJ2-5,-,TGTGCCAGCTCACCGGTCTCGGGGGAGACCCAGTACTTC,CASSPVSGETQYF
few,TRBV6-6,TRBJ1-5,-,TGTGCCAGCAGTCCTACACGGGATAGCAATCAGCCCCAGCATTTT,CASSPTRDSNQPQHF
-,TRBV5-4,TRBJ1-6,-,TGTGCCAGCACTATGGACAGCAGAGATTCACCCCTCCACTTT,CASTMDSRDSPLHF
medium-sized,TRBV28,TRBJ2-1,-,TGTGCCAGCAGTTCATCTGGAGTCTACAATGAGCAGTTCTTC,CASSSSGVYNEQFF
-,TRBV5-1,TRBJ2-2,TRBD2,TGCGCCAGCAGCTTGGACGGCGGGGGGGAGTACGGGGAGCTGTTTTTT,CASSLDGGGEYGELFF
-,TRBV9,TRBJ2-7,-,TGTGCCAGCAGCCCCCGTAGAGGGGGGATTTCATCCGACGAGCAGTACTTC,CASSPRRGGISSDEQYF
-,TRBV7-2,TRBJ1-1,-,TGTGCCAGCAGCTTAAGGGGGGGGGCTAGAGACACTGAAGCTTTCTTT,CASSLRGGARDTEAFF
-,TRBV5-1,TRBJ1-1,-,TGCGCCAGCAGCTTGGCTCCTAGCCGGGGCAGCAACACTGAAGCTTTCTTT,CASSLAPSRGSNTEAFF
-,TRBV7-2,TRBJ2-7,-,TGTGCCAGCAGCCAGACCACGCGGGGCTACGAGCAGTACTTC,CASSQTTRGYEQYF
-,TRBV11-3,TRBJ2-3,-,TGTGCCAGCAGCTTAGTTGGCAGACGCACAGATACGCAGTATTTT,CASSLVGRRTDTQYF
-,TRBV5-4,TRBJ2-5,-,TGTGCCAGCAGCTTGGCCGGGTTCGGTAGTCAAGAGACCCAGTACTTC,CASSLAGFGSQETQYF
-,TRBV12-1,TRBJ1-4,-,TGTGCCAGCAGCCTTGCACAGCTACGCGAAAAACTGTTTTTT,CASSLAQLREKLFF
-,TRBV9,TRBJ2-7,-,TGTGCCAGCAGCCCGCGCATGAGGGGTCCCTACGAGCAGTACTTC,CASSPRMRGPYEQYF
-,TRBV28,TRBJ2-5,-,TGTGCCAGCAGTTCCCAAGAGACCCAGTACTTC,CASSSQETQYF
-,TRBV6-8,TRBJ2-7,TRBD1,TGTGCCAGCCCCGACAGGGGGGCGGACGAGCAGTACTTC,CASPDRGADEQYF
-,TRBV5-1,TRBJ1-2,TRBD1,TGCGCCAGCAGCTTGGCCGTCGGGACAGGGGGAAGTAGTGGCTACACCTTC,CASSLAVGTGGSSGYTF